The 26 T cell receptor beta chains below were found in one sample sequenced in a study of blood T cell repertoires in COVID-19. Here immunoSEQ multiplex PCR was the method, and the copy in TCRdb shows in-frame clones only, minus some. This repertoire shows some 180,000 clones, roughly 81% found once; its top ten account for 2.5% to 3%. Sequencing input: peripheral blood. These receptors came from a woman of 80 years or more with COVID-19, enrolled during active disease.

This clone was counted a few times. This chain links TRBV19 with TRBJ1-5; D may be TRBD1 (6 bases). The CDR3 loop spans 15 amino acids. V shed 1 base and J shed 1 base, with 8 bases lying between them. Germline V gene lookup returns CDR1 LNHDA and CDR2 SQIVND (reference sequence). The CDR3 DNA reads TGTGCCAGTAGTATAGTAGGACAGAGCAATCAGCCCCAGCATTTT. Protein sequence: CASSIVGQSNQPQHF.

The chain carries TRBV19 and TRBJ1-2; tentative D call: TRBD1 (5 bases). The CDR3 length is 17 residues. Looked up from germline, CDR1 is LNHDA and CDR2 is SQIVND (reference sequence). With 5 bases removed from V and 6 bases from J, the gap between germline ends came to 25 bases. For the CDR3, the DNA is TGTGCCAGTAGTCCTGAACCCGTCAGGGTGGGGTTCCATGGCTACACCTTC. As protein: CASSPEPVRVGFHGYTF.

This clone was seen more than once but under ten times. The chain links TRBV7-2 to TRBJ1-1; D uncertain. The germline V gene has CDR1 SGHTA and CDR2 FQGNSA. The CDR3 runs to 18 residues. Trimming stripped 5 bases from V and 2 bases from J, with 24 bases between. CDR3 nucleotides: TGTGCCAGCAGCGATAGGAGGAACTGGGCGAATTATAACACTGAAGCTTTCTTT. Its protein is CASSDRRNWANYNTEAFF.

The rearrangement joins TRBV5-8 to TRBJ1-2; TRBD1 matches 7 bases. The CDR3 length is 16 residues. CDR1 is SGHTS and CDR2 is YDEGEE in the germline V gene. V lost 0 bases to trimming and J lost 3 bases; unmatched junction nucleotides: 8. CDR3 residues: CASSLAALTGYYGYTF. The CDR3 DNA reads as TGTGCCAGCAGCTTGGCCGCTCTGACAGGGTACTATGGCTACACCTTC.

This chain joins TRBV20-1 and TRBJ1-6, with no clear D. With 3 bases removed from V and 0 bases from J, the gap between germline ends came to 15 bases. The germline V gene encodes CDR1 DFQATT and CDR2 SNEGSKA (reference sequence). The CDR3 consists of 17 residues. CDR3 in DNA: TGCAGTGCTAGTTTGGGGTATCGGGGCTCCTATAATTCACCCCTCCACTTT. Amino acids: CSASLGYRGSYNSPLHF.

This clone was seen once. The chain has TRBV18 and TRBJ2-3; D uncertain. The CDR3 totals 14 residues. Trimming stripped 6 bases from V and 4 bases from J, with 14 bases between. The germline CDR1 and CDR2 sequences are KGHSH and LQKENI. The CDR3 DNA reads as TGTGCCAGCTCCGCCATCAACAGTGCAGATACGCAGTATTTT. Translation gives CASSAINSADTQYF.

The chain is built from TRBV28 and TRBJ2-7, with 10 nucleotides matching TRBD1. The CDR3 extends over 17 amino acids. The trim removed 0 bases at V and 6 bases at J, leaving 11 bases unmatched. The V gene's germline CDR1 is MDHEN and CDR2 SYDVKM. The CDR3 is CASSLCNGQGEGCEQYF. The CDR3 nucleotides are TGTGCCAGCAGTTTATGCAACGGACAGGGGGAAGGTTGCGAGCAGTACTTC.

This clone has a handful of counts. The CDR3 sequence: CASSLRLQGGRPFF. The CDR3 coding sequence is TGTGCCAGCAGCTTAAGATTGCAGGGAGGTAGGCCTTTCTTT. The gene calls are TRBV7-2 and TRBJ1-1, with D possibly being TRBD1 (5 bases). V was shortened by 2 bases and J by 12 bases, with 19 bases between the two germline ends. This CDR3 is 14 amino acids long. The V gene's germline CDR1 is SGHTA and CDR2 FQGNSA.

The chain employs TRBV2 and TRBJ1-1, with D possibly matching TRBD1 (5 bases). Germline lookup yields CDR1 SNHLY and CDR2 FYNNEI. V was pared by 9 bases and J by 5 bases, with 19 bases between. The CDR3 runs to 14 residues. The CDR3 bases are TGTGCCAGTGGGACTGCCGAACGTGAGACTGAAGCTTTCTTT. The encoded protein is CASGTAERETEAFF.

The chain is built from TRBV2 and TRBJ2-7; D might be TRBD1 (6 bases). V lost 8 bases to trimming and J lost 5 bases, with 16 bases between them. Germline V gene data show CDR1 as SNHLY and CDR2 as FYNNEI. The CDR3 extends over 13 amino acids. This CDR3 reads CASGSQGWDEQYF. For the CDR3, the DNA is TGTGCCAGCGGCTCTCAGGGGTGGGACGAGCAGTACTTC.

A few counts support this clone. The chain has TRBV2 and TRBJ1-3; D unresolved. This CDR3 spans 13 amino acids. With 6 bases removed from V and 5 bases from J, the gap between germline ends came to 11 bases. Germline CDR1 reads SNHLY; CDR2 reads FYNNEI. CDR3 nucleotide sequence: TGTGCCAGCAGAGGATATGACAGAAACACCATATATTTT. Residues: CASRGYDRNTIYF. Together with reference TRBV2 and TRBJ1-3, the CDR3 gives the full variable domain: EPEVTQTPSHQVTQMGQEVILRCVPISNHLYFYWYRQILGQKVEFLVSFYNNEISEKSEIFDDQFSVERPDGSNFTLKIRSTKLEDSAMYFCASRGYDRNTIYFGEGSWLTVV.

DNA of the CDR3: TGTGCCAGCAGCCATACTAGCGGTCTTAGCCAAGAGACCCAGTACTTC. It yields the protein CASSHTSGLSQETQYF. J is TRBJ2-5 and V is TRBV7-9; 8 nucleotides match TRBD2. The germline CDR1 and CDR2 sequences are SEHNR and FQNEAQ (reference sequence). The V gene end was trimmed by 5 bases and the J gene end by 1 base; junction bases not matched to a gene: 9. The CDR3 is made up of 16 amino acids.

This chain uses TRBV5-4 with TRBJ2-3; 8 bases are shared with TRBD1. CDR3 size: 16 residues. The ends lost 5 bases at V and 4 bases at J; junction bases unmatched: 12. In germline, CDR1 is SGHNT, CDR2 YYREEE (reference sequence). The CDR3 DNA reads TGTGCCAGCAGTCCCGGACAGGGAGGAGTCGCAGATACGCAGTATTTT. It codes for CASSPGQGGVADTQYF.

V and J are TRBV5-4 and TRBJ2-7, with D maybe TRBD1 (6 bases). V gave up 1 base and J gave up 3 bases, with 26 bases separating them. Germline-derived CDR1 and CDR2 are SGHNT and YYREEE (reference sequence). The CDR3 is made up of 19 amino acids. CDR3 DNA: TGTGCCAGCAGCTTGTTCGGACAGAGAAAATATATCAAACGCTACGAGCAGTACTTC. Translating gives CASSLFGQRKYIKRYEQYF.

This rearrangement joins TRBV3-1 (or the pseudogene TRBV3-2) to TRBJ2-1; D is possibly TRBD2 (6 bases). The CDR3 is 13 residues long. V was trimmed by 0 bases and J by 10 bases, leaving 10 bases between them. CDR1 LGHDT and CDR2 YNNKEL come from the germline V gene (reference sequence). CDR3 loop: CASSQERGREQFF. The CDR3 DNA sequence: TGTGCCAGCAGCCAAGAGCGGGGCAGGGAGCAGTTCTTC.

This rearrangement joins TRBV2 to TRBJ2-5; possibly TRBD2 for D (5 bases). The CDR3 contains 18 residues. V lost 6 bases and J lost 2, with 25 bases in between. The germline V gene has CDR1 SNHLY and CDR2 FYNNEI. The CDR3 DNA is TGTGCCAGCAGCTCTCGCAATACGGACTGGGAAGCTCAAGAGACCCAGTACTTC. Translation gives CASSSRNTDWEAQETQYF.

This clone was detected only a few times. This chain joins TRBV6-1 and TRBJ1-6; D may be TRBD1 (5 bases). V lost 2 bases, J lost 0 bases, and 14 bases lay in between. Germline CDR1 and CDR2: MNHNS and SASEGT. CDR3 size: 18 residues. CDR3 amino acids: CASSEFPGPSSYNSPLHF. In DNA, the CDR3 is TGTGCCAGCAGTGAATTTCCAGGGCCCAGCTCCTATAATTCACCCCTCCACTTT.

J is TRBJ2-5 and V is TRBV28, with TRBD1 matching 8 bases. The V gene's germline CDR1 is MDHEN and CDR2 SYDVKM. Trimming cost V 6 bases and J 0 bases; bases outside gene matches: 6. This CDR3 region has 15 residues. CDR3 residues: CASRTDREYQETQYF. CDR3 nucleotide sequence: TGTGCCAGCAGGACGGACAGGGAGTACCAAGAGACCCAGTACTTC.

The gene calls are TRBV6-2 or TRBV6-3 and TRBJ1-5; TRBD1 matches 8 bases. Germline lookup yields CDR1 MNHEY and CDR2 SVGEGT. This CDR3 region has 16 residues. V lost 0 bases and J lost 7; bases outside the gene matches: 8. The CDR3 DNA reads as TGTGCCAGCAGTTACTCTTGGACAGGGCTAGGGCAGCCCCAGCATTTT. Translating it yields CASSYSWTGLGQPQHF.

The CDR3, as DNA: TGTGCCAGCAGTCCCCGGTCAGGCGGGACTAGCGGGGCAAGCTCCTACGAGCAGTACTTC. Translation gives CASSPRSGGTSGASSYEQYF. V usage is TRBV27 and J usage is TRBJ2-7; 13 nucleotides line up with TRBD2. The germline CDR1 and CDR2 sequences are MNHEY and SMNVEV (reference sequence). This CDR3 has 20 residues. V trimming: 5 bases; J trimming: 0 bases; junction bases outside the gene matches: 16.

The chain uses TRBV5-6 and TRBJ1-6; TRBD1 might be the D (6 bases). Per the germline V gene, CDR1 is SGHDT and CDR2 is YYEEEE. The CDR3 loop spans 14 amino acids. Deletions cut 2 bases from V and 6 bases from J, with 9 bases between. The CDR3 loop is CASSFGQLNSPLHF. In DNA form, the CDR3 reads TGTGCCAGCAGCTTTGGACAGCTTAATTCACCCCTCCACTTT.

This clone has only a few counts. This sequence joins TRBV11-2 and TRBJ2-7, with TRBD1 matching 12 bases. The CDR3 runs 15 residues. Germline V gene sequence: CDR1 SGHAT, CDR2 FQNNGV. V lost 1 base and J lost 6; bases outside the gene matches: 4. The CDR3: CASSLAGTGGSEQYF. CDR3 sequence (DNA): TGTGCCAGCAGCTTAGCCGGGACAGGGGGCTCCGAGCAGTACTTC.

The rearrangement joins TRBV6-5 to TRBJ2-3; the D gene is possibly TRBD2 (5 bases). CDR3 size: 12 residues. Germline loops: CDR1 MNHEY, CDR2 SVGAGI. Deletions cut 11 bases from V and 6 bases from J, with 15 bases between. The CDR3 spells CASHREWDTQYF. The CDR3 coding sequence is TGTGCCTCCCACCGGGAATGGGATACGCAGTATTTT.

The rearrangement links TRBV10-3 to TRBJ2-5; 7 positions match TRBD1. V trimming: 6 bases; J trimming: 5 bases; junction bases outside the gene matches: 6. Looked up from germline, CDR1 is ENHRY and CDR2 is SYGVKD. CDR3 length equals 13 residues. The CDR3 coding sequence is TGTGCCATCAGATTGACAGGGTTGGAGACCCAGTACTTC. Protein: CAIRLTGLETQYF.

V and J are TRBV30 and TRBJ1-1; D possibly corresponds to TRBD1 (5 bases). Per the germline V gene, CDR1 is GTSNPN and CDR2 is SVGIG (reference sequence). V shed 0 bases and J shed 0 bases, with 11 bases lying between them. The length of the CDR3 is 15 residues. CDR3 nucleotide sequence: TGTGCCTGGAGTGTACTGGGGGGGTTGAACACTGAAGCTTTCTTT. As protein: CAWSVLGGLNTEAFF.

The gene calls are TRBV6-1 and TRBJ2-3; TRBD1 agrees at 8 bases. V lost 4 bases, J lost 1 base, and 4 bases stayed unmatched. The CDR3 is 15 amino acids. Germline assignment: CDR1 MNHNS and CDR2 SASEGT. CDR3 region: CASSGAQGGTDTQYF. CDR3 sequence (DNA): TGTGCCAGCAGTGGAGCACAGGGGGGCACAGATACGCAGTATTTT.